Listed here is a single T cell receptor (beta chain). As originally analysed: Estimated nucleated cell counts came from reference gene primer amplification. The protocol was immunoSEQ multiplex PCR, while the TCRdb copy is restricted to in-frame clones and leaves out a portion. V, J and clone size were drawn from that table, and D and trimming were deduced from the DNA. The profile covers over 45,000 clones, with approximately 82% appearing a single time and roughly 8.7% taken by the ten largest. This sample is part of a study of blood T cell repertoires in COVID-19. Across the whole study: Spain, Italy and the United States supplied samples that represented acute and convalescent COVID-19. PBMCs, B-cell-depleted T cells, or T cells provided the cDNA or gDNA that made up the material.

The CDR3 runs to 14 residues. Germline lookup yields CDR1 MNHEY and CDR2 SVGAGI. The V gene lost 7 bases and the J gene lost 2 bases, with 14 bases spanning the gap. The J gene is TRBJ1-1, the V gene TRBV6-5; a possible D gene is TRBD1 (5 bases). The source is a woman older than 75 with acute or convalescent COVID-19. Specimen: peripheral blood. CDR3 amino acids: CASMLGASNTEAFF. DNA of the CDR3: TGTGCCAGCATGCTTGGGGCCAGCAACACTGAAGCTTTCTTT.